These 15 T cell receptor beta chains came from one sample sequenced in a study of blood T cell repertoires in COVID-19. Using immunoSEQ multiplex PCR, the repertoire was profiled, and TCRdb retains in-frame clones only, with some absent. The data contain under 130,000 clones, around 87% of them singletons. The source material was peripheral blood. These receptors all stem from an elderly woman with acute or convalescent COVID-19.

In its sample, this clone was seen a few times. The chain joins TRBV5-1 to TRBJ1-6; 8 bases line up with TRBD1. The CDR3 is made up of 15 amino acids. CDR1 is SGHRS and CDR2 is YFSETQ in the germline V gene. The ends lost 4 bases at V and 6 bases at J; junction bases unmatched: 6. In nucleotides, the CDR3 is TGCGCCAGCAGCCCGGGACAGGTCTCTAATTCACCCCTCCACTTT. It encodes CASSPGQVSNSPLHF. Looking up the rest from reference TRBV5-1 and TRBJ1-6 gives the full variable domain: KAGVTQTPRYLIKTRGQQVTLSCSPISGHRSVSWYQQTPGQGLQFLFEYFSETQRNKGNFPGRFSGRQFSNSRSEMNVSTLELGDSALYLCASSPGQVSNSPLHFGNGTRLTVT.

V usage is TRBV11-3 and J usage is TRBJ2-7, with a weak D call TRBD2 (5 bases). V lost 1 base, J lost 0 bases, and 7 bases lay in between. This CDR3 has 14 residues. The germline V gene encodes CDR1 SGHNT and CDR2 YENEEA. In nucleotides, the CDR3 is TGTGCCAGCAGCTTAGGCGCGGGCTCCTACGAGCAGTACTTC. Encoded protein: CASSLGAGSYEQYF.

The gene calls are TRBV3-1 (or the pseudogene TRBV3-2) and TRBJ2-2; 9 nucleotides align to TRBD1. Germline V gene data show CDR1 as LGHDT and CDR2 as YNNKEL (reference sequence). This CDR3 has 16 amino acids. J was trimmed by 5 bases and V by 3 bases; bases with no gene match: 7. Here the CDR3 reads CASSHRGQGRTGELFF. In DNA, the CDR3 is TGTGCCAGCAGCCATCGGGGACAGGGAAGGACCGGGGAGCTGTTTTTT.

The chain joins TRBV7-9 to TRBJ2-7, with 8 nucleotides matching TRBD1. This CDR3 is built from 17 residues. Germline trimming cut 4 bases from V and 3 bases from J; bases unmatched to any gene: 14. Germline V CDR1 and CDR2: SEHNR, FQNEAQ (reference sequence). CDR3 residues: CASSSATGVTRRYEQYF. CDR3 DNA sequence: TGTGCCAGCAGCTCGGCGACAGGGGTAACACGACGCTACGAGCAGTACTTC.

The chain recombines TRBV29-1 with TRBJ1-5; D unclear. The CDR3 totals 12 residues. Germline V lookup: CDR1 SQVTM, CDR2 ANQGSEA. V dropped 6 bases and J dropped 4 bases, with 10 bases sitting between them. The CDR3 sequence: CSVSSLNQPQHF. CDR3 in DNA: TGCAGCGTGAGTAGTCTGAATCAGCCCCAGCATTTT.

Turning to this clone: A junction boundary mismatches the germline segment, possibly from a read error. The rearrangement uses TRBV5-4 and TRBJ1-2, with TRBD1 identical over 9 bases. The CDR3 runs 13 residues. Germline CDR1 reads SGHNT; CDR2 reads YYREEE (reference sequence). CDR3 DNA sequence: TGTGCCAGCGCTCGGACAGGGGACGTTTCCAGGAATTTC. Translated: CASARTGDVSRNF. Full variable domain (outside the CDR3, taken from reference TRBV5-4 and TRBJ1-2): ETGVTQSPTHLIKTRGQQVTLRCSSQSGHNTVSWYQQALGQGPQFIFQYYREEENGRGNFPPRFSGLQFPNYSSELNVNALELDDSALYLCASARTGDVSRNFGSGTRLTVV.

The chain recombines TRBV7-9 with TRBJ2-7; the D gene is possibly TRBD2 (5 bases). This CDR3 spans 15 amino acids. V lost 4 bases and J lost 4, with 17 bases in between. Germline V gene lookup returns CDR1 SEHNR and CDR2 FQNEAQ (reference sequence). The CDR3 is CASSSDWSREYEQYF. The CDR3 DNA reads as TGTGCCAGCAGCTCTGACTGGAGTCGGGAATACGAGCAGTACTTC.

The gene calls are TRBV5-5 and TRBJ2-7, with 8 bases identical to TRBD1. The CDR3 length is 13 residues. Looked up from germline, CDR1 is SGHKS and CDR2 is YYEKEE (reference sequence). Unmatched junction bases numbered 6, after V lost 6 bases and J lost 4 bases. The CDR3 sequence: CASTGQGRYEQYF. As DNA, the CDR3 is TGTGCCAGCACTGGACAGGGTAGGTACGAGCAGTACTTC. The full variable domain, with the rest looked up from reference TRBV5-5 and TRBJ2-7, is DAGVTQSPTHLIKTRGQQVTLRCSPISGHKSVSWYQQVLGQGPQFIFQYYEKEERGRGNFPDRFSARQFPNYSSELNVNALLLGDSALYLCASTGQGRYEQYFGPGTRLTVT.

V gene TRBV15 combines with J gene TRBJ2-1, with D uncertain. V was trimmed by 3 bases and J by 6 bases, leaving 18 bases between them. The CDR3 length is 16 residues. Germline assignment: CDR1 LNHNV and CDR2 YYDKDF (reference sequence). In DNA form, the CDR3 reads TGTGCCACCAGCAGCCCTATAAACTCCCTATCCAATGAGCAGTTCTTC. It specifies CATSSPINSLSNEQFF.

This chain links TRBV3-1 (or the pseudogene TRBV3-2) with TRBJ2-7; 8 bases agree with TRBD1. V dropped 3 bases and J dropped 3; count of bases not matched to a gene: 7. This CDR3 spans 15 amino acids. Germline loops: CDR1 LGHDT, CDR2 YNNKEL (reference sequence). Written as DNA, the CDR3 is TGTGCCAGCAGCCAGACCGGGACAGGCTACTACGAGCAGTACTTC. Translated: CASSQTGTGYYEQYF.

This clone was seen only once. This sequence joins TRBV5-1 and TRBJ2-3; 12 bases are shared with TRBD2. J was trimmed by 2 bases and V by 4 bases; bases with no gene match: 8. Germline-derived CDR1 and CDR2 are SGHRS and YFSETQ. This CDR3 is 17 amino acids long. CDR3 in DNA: TGCGCCAGCAGCAGAACTAGCGGGGGGCCCTCCACAGATACGCAGTATTTT. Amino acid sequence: CASSRTSGGPSTDTQYF.

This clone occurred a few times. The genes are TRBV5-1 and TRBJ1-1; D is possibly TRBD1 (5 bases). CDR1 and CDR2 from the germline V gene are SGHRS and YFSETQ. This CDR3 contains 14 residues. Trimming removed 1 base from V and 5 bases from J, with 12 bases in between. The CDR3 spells CASSLSRVGTEAFF. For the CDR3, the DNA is TGCGCCAGCAGCTTGTCCAGGGTCGGGACTGAAGCTTTCTTT.

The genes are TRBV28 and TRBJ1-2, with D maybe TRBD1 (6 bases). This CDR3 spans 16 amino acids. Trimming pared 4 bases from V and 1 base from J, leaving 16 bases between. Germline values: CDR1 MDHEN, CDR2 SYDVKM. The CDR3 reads CASSSSTGKGNYGYTF. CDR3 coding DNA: TGTGCCAGCAGTTCCTCAACAGGGAAGGGTAACTATGGCTACACCTTC.

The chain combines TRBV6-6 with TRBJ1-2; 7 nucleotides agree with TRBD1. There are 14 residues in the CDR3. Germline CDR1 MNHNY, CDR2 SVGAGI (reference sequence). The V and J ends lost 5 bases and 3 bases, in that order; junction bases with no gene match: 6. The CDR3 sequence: CASSHWDSDYGYTF. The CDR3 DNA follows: TGTGCCAGCAGTCACTGGGACAGTGACTATGGCTACACCTTC.

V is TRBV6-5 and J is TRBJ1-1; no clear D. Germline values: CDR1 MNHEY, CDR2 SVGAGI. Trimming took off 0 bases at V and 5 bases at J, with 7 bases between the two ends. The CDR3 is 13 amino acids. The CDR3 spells CASSYSRETEAFF. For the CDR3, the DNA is TGTGCCAGCAGTTACTCGAGAGAGACTGAAGCTTTCTTT.